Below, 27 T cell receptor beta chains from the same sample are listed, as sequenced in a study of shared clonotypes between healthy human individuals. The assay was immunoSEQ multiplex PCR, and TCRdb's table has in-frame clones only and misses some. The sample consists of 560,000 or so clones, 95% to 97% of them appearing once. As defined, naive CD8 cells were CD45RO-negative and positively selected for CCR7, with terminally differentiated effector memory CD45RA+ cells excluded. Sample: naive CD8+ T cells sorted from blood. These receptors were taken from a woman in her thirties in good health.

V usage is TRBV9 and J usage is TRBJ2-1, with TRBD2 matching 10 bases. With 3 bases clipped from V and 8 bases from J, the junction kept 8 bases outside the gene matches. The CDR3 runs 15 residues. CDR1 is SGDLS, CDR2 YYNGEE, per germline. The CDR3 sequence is CASSGGAGGIHEQFF. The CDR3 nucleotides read TGTGCCAGCAGCGGGGGAGCGGGAGGGATCCATGAGCAGTTCTTC. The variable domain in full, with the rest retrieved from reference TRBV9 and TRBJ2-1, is DSGVTQTPKHLITATGQRVTLRCSPRSGDLSVYWYQQSLDQGLQFLIQYYNGEERAKGNILERFSAQQFPDLHSELNLSSLELGDSALYFCASSGGAGGIHEQFFGPGTRLTVL.

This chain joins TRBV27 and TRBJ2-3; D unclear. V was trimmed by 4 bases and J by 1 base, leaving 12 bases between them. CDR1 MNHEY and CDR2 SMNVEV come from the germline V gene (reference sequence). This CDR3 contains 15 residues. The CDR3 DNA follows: TGTGCCAGCAGTTGGTCTCCTCTGGGCACAGATACGCAGTATTTT. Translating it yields CASSWSPLGTDTQYF.

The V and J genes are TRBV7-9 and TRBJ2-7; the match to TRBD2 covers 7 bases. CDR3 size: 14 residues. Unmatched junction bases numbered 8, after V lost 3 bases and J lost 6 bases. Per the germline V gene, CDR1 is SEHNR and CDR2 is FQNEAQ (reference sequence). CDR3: CASSFAGVPLEQYF. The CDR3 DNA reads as TGTGCCAGCAGCTTTGCGGGAGTTCCTCTCGAGCAGTACTTC.

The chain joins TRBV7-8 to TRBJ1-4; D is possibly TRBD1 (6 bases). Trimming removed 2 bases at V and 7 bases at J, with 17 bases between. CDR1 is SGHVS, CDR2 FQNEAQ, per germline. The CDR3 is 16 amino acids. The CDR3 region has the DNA TGTGCCAGCAGCTTATCCAGCCTGGGGGCCGGTGAAAAACTGTTTTTT. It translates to CASSLSSLGAGEKLFF.

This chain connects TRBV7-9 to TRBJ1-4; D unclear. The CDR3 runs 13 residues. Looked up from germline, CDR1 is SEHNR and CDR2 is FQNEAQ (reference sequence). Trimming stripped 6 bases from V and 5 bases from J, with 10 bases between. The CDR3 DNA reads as TGTGCCAGCAGTTCAGAACTAAATGAAAAACTGTTTTTT. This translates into CASSSELNEKLFF.

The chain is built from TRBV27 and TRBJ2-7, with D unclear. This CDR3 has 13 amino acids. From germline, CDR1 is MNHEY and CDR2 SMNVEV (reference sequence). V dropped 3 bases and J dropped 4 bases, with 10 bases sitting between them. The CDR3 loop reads CASSFSGFYEQYF. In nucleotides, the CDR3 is TGTGCCAGCAGTTTTTCAGGTTTTTACGAGCAGTACTTC.

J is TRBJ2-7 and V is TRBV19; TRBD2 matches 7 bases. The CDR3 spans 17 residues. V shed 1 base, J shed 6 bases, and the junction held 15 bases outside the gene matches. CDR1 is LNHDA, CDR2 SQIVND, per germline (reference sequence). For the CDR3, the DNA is TGTGCCAGTAGTATAGTGGGATCCTCGACTAGCATCATCGAGCAGTACTTC. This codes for CASSIVGSSTSIIEQYF.

CDR3 protein: CASSVPWGTEAFF. CDR3 nucleotides: TGTGCCAGCAGCGTCCCATGGGGCACTGAAGCTTTCTTT. This chain connects TRBV5-8 to TRBJ1-1; D call uncertain. Per germline, CDR1 SGHTS and CDR2 YDEGEE. Trimming left V 4 bases short and J 4 bases short, with 11 bases between. The CDR3 spans 13 residues.

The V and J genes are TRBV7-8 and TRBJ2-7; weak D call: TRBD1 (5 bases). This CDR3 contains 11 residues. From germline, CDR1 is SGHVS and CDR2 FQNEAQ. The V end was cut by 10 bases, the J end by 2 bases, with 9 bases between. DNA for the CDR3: TGTGCCATTCAGGGCCCCTACGAGCAGTACTTC. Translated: CAIQGPYEQYF.

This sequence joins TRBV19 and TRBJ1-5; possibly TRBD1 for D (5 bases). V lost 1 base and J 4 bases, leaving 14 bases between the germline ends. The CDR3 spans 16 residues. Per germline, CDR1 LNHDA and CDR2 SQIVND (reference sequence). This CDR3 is CASSIGQGFTNQPQHF. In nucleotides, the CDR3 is TGTGCCAGTAGTATAGGGCAGGGATTCACAAATCAGCCCCAGCATTTT.

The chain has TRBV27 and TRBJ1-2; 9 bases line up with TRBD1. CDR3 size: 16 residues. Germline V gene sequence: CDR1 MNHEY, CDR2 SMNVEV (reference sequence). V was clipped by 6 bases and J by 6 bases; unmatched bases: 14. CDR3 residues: CASRKNRDRASDGYTF. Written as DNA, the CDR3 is TGTGCCAGCAGAAAAAACCGGGACAGGGCTTCGGATGGCTACACCTTC.

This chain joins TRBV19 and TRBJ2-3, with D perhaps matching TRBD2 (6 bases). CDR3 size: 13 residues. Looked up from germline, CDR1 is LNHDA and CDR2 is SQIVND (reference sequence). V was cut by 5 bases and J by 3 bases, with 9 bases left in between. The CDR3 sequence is CASSVAETDTQYF. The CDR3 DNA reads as TGTGCCAGTAGTGTAGCGGAGACAGATACGCAGTATTTT. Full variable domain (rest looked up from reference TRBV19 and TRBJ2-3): DGGITQSPKYLFRKEGQNVTLSCEQNLNHDAMYWYRQDPGQGLRLIYYSQIVNDFQKGDIAEGYSVSREKKESFPLTVTSAQKNPTAFYLCASSVAETDTQYFGPGTRLTVL.

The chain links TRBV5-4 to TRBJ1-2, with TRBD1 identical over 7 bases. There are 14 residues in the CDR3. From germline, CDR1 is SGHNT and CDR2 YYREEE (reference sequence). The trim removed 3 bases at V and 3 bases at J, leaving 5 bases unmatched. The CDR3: CASSSGGQHYGYTF. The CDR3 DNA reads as TGTGCCAGCAGCTCGGGGGGACAGCACTATGGCTACACCTTC.

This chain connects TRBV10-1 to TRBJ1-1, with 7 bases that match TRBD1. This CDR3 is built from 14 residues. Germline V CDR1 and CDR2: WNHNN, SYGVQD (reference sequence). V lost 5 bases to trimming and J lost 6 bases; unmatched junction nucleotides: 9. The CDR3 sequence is CASSRDREYAEAFF. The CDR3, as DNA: TGCGCCAGCAGTCGAGACAGGGAATACGCTGAAGCTTTCTTT.

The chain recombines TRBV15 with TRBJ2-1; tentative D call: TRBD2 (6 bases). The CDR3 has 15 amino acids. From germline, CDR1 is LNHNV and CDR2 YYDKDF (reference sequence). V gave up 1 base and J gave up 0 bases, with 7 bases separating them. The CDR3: CATSRGGDSYNEQFF. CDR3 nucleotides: TGTGCCACCAGCAGAGGGGGGGACTCCTACAATGAGCAGTTCTTC.

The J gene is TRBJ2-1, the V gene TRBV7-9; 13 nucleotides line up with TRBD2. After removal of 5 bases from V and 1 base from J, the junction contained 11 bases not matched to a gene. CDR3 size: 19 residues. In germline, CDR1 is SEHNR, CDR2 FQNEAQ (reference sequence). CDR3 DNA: TGTGCCAGCAGCACGGGACTAGCGGGATCCGCCGGGTCCTACAATGAGCAGTTCTTC. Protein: CASSTGLAGSAGSYNEQFF.

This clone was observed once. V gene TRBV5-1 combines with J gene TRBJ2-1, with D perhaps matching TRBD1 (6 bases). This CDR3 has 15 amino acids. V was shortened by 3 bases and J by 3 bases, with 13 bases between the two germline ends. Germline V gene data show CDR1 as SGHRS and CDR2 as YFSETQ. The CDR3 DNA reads TGCGCCAGCAGCTGGACAGAAACCCTCTACAATGAGCAGTTCTTC. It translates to CASSWTETLYNEQFF.

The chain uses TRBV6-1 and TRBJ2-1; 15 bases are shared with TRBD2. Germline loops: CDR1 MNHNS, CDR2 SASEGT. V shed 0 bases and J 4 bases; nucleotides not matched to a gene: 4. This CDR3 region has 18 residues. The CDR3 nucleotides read TGTGCCAGCAGTGAAGCGGGACTAGCGGGAGGCTTGTACAATGAGCAGTTCTTC. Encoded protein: CASSEAGLAGGLYNEQFF.

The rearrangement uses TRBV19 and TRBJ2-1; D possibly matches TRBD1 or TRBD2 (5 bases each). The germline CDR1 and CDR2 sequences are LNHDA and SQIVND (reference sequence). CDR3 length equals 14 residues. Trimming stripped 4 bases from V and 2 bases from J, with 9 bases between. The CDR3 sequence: CASSSPGPYNEQFF. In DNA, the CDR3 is TGTGCCAGTAGTAGTCCGGGGCCCTACAATGAGCAGTTCTTC.

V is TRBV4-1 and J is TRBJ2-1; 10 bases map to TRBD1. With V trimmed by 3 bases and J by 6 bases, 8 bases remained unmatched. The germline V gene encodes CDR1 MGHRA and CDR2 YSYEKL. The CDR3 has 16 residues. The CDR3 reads CASSHLPGTGVNEQFF. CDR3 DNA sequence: TGCGCCAGCAGCCACCTGCCCGGGACAGGGGTCAATGAGCAGTTCTTC.

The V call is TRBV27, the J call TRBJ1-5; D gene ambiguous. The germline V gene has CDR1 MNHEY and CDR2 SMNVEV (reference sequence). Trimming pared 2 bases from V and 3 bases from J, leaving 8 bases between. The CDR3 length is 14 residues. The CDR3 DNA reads TGTGCCAGCAGTTTAGCTCGGTACAATCAGCCCCAGCATTTT. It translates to CASSLARYNQPQHF.

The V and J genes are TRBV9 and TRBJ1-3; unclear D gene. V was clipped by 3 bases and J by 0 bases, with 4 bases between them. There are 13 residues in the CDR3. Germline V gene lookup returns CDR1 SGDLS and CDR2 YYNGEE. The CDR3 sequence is CASSASSGNTIYF. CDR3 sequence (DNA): TGTGCCAGCAGCGCGAGCTCTGGAAACACCATATATTTT.

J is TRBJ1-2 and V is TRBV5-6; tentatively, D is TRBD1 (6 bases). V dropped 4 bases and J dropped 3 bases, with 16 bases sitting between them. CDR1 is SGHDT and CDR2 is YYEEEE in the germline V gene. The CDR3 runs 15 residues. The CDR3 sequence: CASSDVGGAHYGYTF. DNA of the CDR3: TGTGCCAGCAGCGACGTAGGGGGGGCTCACTATGGCTACACCTTC.

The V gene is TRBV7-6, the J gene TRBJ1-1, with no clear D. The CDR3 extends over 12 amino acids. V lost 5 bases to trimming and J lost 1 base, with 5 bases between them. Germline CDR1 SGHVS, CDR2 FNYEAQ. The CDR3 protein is CASSEANTEAFF. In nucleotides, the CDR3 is TGTGCCAGCAGCGAGGCGAACACTGAAGCTTTCTTT.

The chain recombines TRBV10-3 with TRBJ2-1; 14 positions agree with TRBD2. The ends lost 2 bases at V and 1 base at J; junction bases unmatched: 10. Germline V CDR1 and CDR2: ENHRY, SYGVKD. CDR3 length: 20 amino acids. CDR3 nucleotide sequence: TGTGCCATCAGTGAGGTGGGACTAGCGGGAGCGACTAGGTCCTACAATGAGCAGTTCTTC. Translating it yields CAISEVGLAGATRSYNEQFF.

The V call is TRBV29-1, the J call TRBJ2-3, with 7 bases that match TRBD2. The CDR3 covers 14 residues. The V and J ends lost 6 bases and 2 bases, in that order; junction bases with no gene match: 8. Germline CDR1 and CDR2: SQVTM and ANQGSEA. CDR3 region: CSVLGGTVTDTQYF. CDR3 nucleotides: TGCAGCGTCCTGGGGGGGACTGTCACAGATACGCAGTATTTT.

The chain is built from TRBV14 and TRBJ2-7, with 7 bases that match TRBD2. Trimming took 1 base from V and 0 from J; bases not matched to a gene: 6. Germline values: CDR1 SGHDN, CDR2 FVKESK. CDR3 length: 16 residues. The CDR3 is CASSQGGTIISYEQYF. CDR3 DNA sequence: TGTGCCAGCAGCCAAGGGGGGACTATCATCTCCTACGAGCAGTACTTC.